The 23 T cell receptor beta chains reported below all come from one sample, sequenced in a study of response to subunit inactivated influenza vaccine. One entry per CDR3 protein results from TCRdb running MiXCR on the RT-PCR reads. Seen here are approximately 490,000 distinct CDR3 sequences, 6% to 9% observed once, and the top ten hold under 15%. The sample here was PBMCs from blood, taken less than 25 months after vaccination. Receptor source: a man aged 45-69 years who received an inactivated influenza vaccine.

This clonotype has a count of ten or more. The chain recombines TRBV10-3 with TRBJ2-2, with 10 bases fitting TRBD2. J was trimmed by 4 bases and V by 6 bases; bases with no gene match: 8. The germline V gene encodes CDR1 ENHRY and CDR2 SYGVKD. The CDR3 spans 16 residues. CDR3 nucleotides: TGTGCCATCAGATCCGCTACTAGCGGGGTCACCGGGGAGCTGTTTTTT. Residues: CAIRSATSGVTGELFF.

This clonotype was recorded a few times. The V call is TRBV7-2, the J call TRBJ1-1; tentative D call: TRBD1 (5 bases). The CDR3 runs 14 residues. Deletions cut 1 base from V and 4 bases from J, with 10 bases between. Germline V gene lookup returns CDR1 SGHTA and CDR2 FQGNSA. Here the CDR3 DNA reads TGTGCCAGCAGCTTAGTTTTCGGGGCCACTGAAGCTTTCTTT. Its protein is CASSLVFGATEAFF.

The sample holds a few counts of this clonotype. The rearrangement uses TRBV20-1 and TRBJ2-2; 10 nucleotides line up with TRBD2. Germline values: CDR1 DFQATT, CDR2 SNEGSKA (reference sequence). J gave up 5 bases and V 0 bases, and 6 bases lay outside the gene matches. The CDR3 has 16 amino acids. The CDR3 reads CSARDPGLALTGELFF. As DNA, the CDR3 is TGCAGTGCTAGAGACCCGGGACTAGCGTTGACCGGGGAGCTGTTTTTT.

This clonotype appeared a few times. This sequence joins TRBV3-1 and TRBJ2-4; D might be TRBD1 (6 bases). Germline V gene sequence: CDR1 LGHDT, CDR2 YNNKEL (reference sequence). The length of the CDR3 is 15 residues. Trimming shortened V by 1 base and J by 7 bases, and 14 bases separated the two germline ends. The CDR3 is CASSQGTGIVNIQYF. The CDR3 DNA reads as TGTGCCAGCAGCCAAGGAACAGGGATCGTGAACATTCAGTACTTC.

The gene calls are TRBV24-1 and TRBJ2-5; no clear D gene. The CDR3 is 13 amino acids. Germline V CDR1 and CDR2: KGHDR, SFDVKD. Trimming removed 2 bases at V and 0 bases at J, with 3 bases between. The CDR3 DNA reads TGTGCCACCAGTGATTCCTACCAAGAGACCCAGTACTTC. Its protein product is CATSDSYQETQYF.

This chain uses TRBV29-1 with TRBJ1-2, with D perhaps matching TRBD1 (5 bases). V lost 1 base and J 4 bases, leaving 10 bases between the germline ends. This CDR3 has 13 residues. Per germline, CDR1 SQVTM and CDR2 ANQGSEA. CDR3 sequence reads: CSVEGGASYGYTF. As DNA, the CDR3 is TGCAGCGTTGAAGGGGGCGCGAGCTATGGCTACACCTTC.

The chain couples TRBV28 to TRBJ1-1, with 7 bases matching TRBD1. This CDR3 has 19 residues. The junction had 23 bases not matched to a gene; V was cut back by 6 bases and J by 4 bases. Germline-derived CDR1 and CDR2 are MDHEN and SYDVKM. The CDR3 DNA follows: TGTGCCAGCAGACACCATCGACCGACGATCTTCGGGACAGTCACTGAAGCTTTCTTT. This gives the protein CASRHHRPTIFGTVTEAFF.

This clonotype was counted ten times or more. This sequence joins TRBV15 and TRBJ1-5; no clear D gene. Germline lookup yields CDR1 LNHNV and CDR2 YYDKDF (reference sequence). The CDR3 length is 14 residues. V dropped 0 bases and J dropped 7 bases, with 10 bases sitting between them. The CDR3 region has the DNA TGTGCCACCAGCAGAGACCGTCGGGGACAGCCCCAGCATTTT. Amino acids: CATSRDRRGQPQHF.

This clonotype was recorded many times. The chain links TRBV20-1 to TRBJ2-3; D gene ambiguous. Trimming took off 7 bases at V and 0 bases at J, with 8 bases between the two ends. Looked up from germline, CDR1 is DFQATT and CDR2 is SNEGSKA (reference sequence). This CDR3 comprises 12 residues. The CDR3 loop reads CSGGSSTDTQYF. In nucleotides, the CDR3 is TGCAGTGGTGGGTCTAGCACAGATACGCAGTATTTT.

This clonotype was observed at least ten times. The genes are TRBV5-6 and TRBJ1-2, with a possible D match to TRBD1 (5 bases). The CDR3 runs to 17 residues. V lost 0 bases and J lost 0, with 15 bases in between. The germline CDR1 and CDR2 sequences are SGHDT and YYEEEE. This CDR3 is CASSLVSGRAANYGYTF. DNA of the CDR3: TGTGCCAGCAGCTTGGTGTCGGGACGAGCAGCTAACTATGGCTACACCTTC.

This chain connects TRBV7-2 to TRBJ2-7, with D tentatively TRBD1 (6 bases). Germline assignment: CDR1 SGHTA and CDR2 FQGNSA. Between the trimmed V and J ends, which lost 8 bases and 1 base, there was a span of 12 bases. The CDR3 spans 13 residues. The CDR3 region has the DNA TGTGCCAGCGGGGTACAGGGATCCTACGAGCAGTACTTC. Its translation is CASGVQGSYEQYF.

The chain links TRBV7-8 to TRBJ1-4; TRBD1 matches 10 bases. Germline V gene lookup returns CDR1 SGHVS and CDR2 FQNEAQ. The CDR3 is 12 amino acids. Trimming took 3 bases from V and 12 from J; bases not matched to a gene: 1. CDR3 sequence (DNA): TGTGCCAGCAGCTTCGGACAGGGGGAACTGTTTTTT. Translating it yields CASSFGQGELFF.

In its sample, this clonotype was seen a few times. This sequence joins TRBV9 and TRBJ2-3, with D perhaps matching TRBD1 (5 bases). This CDR3 comprises 17 residues. In germline, CDR1 is SGDLS, CDR2 YYNGEE. Deletions cut 2 bases from V and 0 bases from J, with 16 bases between. In DNA, the CDR3 is TGTGCCAGCAGCGTTAGCCGGACACAAAGAAGCACAGATACGCAGTATTTT. It is translated as CASSVSRTQRSTDTQYF.

V is TRBV2 and J is TRBJ2-3, with D perhaps TRBD1 or TRBD2 (5 bases each). V was trimmed by 7 bases and J by 1 base, leaving 18 bases between them. Germline lookup yields CDR1 SNHLY and CDR2 FYNNEI. This CDR3 has 16 amino acids. CDR3 nucleotides: TGTGCCAGCAAAACCGGGACCCCCTGGGGCACAGATACGCAGTATTTT. Its protein product is CASKTGTPWGTDTQYF.

This clonotype was seen more than once but under ten times. This sequence joins TRBV10-2 and TRBJ2-1, with D possibly TRBD2 on 6 matching bases. CDR1 and CDR2 (germline): WSHSY, SAAADI. CDR3 length: 16 residues. V was cut by 6 bases and J by 6 bases, with 21 bases left in between. The CDR3 reads CASSANGGETGNEQFF. CDR3 sequence (DNA): TGCGCCAGCAGCGCTAACGGCGGGGAAACGGGCAATGAGCAGTTCTTC.

The chain combines TRBV6-1 with TRBJ2-5; D might be TRBD1 (6 bases). The germline V gene has CDR1 MNHNS and CDR2 SASEGT. V lost 11 bases to trimming and J lost 2 bases, with 21 bases between them. The CDR3 length is 15 residues. The DNA of the CDR3 is TGTGCCGTGCAATGGTCCCGGGACAATCAAGAGACCCAGTACTTC. Translating gives CAVQWSRDNQETQYF.

This clonotype has only a few counts. The genes are TRBV4-2 and TRBJ2-3; 7 bases line up with TRBD2. The CDR3 spans 18 residues. Per the germline V gene, CDR1 is LGHNA and CDR2 is YNFKEQ. V gave up 3 bases and J gave up 2 bases; unmatched junction bases: 14. The CDR3 loop reads CASSQTSVRGGVTDTQYF. CDR3 DNA: TGTGCCAGCAGCCAGACGTCGGTGAGGGGAGGGGTCACAGATACGCAGTATTTT.

The V gene is TRBV7-8, the J gene TRBJ2-3; 14 bases align to TRBD2. V lost 5 bases and J lost 0; bases outside the gene matches: 7. The CDR3 is 18 amino acids. Germline V CDR1 and CDR2: SGHVS, FQNEAQ. In DNA form, the CDR3 reads TGTGCCAGCAGCCGGGGACTAGCGGGAGTGCTGAGCACAGATACGCAGTATTTT. Its protein product is CASSRGLAGVLSTDTQYF. Together with reference TRBV7-8 and TRBJ2-3, the CDR3 gives the full variable domain: GAGVSQSPRYKVAKRGQDVALRCDPISGHVSLFWYQQALGQGPEFLTYFQNEAQLDKSGLPSDRFFAERPEGSVSTLKIQRTQQEDSAVYLCASSRGLAGVLSTDTQYFGPGTRLTVL.

This chain joins TRBV12-3 or TRBV12-4 and TRBJ1-6, with D unresolved. This CDR3 is built from 13 residues. V was clipped by 7 bases and J by 7 bases, with 11 bases between them. The CDR3 region has the DNA TGTGCCAGCAAAAATACCTTAAATTCACCCCTCCACTTT. Its translation: CASKNTLNSPLHF.

This clonotype was observed a handful of times. The V and J genes are TRBV14 and TRBJ2-7; a weak D match, TRBD1 (6 bases). Germline CDR1 reads SGHDN; CDR2 reads FVKESK. The CDR3 covers 12 residues. V gave up 4 bases and J gave up 8 bases, with 12 bases separating them. This chain's CDR3 is CASSRNRAKQYF. The CDR3 DNA follows: TGTGCCAGCAGCCGTAACAGGGCCAAGCAGTACTTC.

This clonotype was observed many times. This chain joins TRBV12-3 or TRBV12-4 and TRBJ2-1; maybe TRBD2 (5 bases). This CDR3 has 11 residues. Trimming took off 7 bases at V and 12 bases at J, with 13 bases between the two ends. CDR3 DNA: TGTGCCAGCAATCTTGCTGGAGGGCAGTTCTTC. Its translation is CASNLAGGQFF.

This clonotype appeared many times. This chain connects TRBV20-1 to TRBJ2-7; 12 bases agree with TRBD2. CDR3 size: 15 residues. Per the germline V gene, CDR1 is DFQATT and CDR2 is SNEGSKA (reference sequence). Germline trimming cut 5 bases from V and 0 bases from J; bases unmatched to any gene: 5. Here the CDR3 reads CSAPGLAGSSYEQYF. The CDR3 coding sequence is TGCAGTGCTCCGGGACTAGCGGGTAGCTCCTACGAGCAGTACTTC.

The rearrangement links TRBV20-1 to TRBJ2-7; the D gene is possibly TRBD2 (6 bases). CDR3 length: 15 amino acids. Trimming took off 7 bases at V and 3 bases at J, with 22 bases between the two ends. The germline CDR1 and CDR2 sequences are DFQATT and SNEGSKA (reference sequence). The CDR3 DNA reads as TGCAGTGGGACGGTAGACCCTACGGGGGTCTACGAGCAGTACTTC. It encodes CSGTVDPTGVYEQYF.